These 5 T cell receptor beta chains were all obtained from the same sample, sequenced in a study of graft-versus-host responses after intestinal transplantation. Sequenced by immunoSEQ multiplex PCR; TCRdb stores in-frame clones only, minus some. The sample carries 99,000 or so clones, about 82% recorded once. The sequencing here drew on PBMCs, taken 255 days after intestinal transplant. The receptors shown here come from a human patient who received an intestinal transplant, so some T cells may come from the graft donor.

CDR3 loop: CASSQESMGTHTGELFF. DNA for the CDR3: TGTGCCAGCAGCCAAGAATCGATGGGGACGCACACCGGGGAGCTGTTTTTT. The J gene is TRBJ2-2, the V gene TRBV4-2, with D perhaps assigned TRBD1 or TRBD2 (5 bases each). Germline values: CDR1 LGHNA, CDR2 YNFKEQ. The CDR3 contains 17 residues. Trimming removed 0 bases from V and 3 bases from J, with 14 bases in between.

J is TRBJ2-7 and V is TRBV7-8; 8 bases are shared with TRBD1. V lost 1 base to trimming and J lost 2 bases; unmatched junction nucleotides: 7. This CDR3 region has 16 residues. Germline CDR1 SGHVS, CDR2 FQNEAQ. For the CDR3, the DNA is TGTGCCAGCAGCTTAGAGGGGACAGGTCTAACCTACGAGCAGTACTTC. It yields the protein CASSLEGTGLTYEQYF.

V usage is TRBV19 and J usage is TRBJ2-7; 9 bases align to TRBD1. Trimming at V came to 6 bases and at J to 4 bases, leaving 7 bases not matched to a gene. The CDR3 length is 14 residues. Germline V lookup: CDR1 LNHDA, CDR2 SQIVND (reference sequence). CDR3 DNA: TGTGCCAGTAGCCCGGGACAGGGTCGGTACGAGCAGTACTTC. Protein product: CASSPGQGRYEQYF. Using reference TRBV19 and TRBJ2-7 for the parts outside the CDR3, the full variable domain is DGGITQSPKYLFRKEGQNVTLSCEQNLNHDAMYWYRQDPGQGLRLIYYSQIVNDFQKGDIAEGYSVSREKKESFPLTVTSAQKNPTAFYLCASSPGQGRYEQYFGPGTRLTVT.

The rearrangement links TRBV2 to TRBJ1-1; 9 nucleotides align to TRBD1. CDR1 is SNHLY and CDR2 is FYNNEI in the germline V gene. With 4 bases clipped from V and 4 bases from J, the junction kept 4 bases outside the gene matches. The length of the CDR3 is 14 residues. CDR3 DNA sequence: TGTGCCAGCAGTGGGGACAGGGAAATCACTGAAGCTTTCTTT. It is translated as CASSGDREITEAFF.

The chain is built from TRBV5-6 and TRBJ1-5; the match to TRBD1 covers 7 bases. J gave up 4 bases and V 7 bases, and 11 bases lay outside the gene matches. This CDR3 is 15 amino acids long. Looked up from germline, CDR1 is SGHDT and CDR2 is YYEEEE. The chain's CDR3 is CASAQGWGHNQPQHF. CDR3 DNA: TGTGCCAGCGCACAGGGGTGGGGCCATAATCAGCCCCAGCATTTT. Looking up the rest from reference TRBV5-6 and TRBJ1-5 gives the full variable domain: DAGVTQSPTHLIKTRGQQVTLRCSPKSGHDTVSWYQQALGQGPQFIFQYYEEEERQRGNFPDRFSGHQFPNYSSELNVNALLLGDSALYLCASAQGWGHNQPQHFGDGTRLSIL.